This T cell receptor (beta chain) was captured in a study of blood T cells in healthy people across ages. A few counts support this clonotype. The antigen is undetermined. Alongside a J-beta primer mix, a sample-barcoded 5' primer served in a second PCR lasting roughly 7 to 11 cycles. TCRdb re-called the 5' RACE reads through MiXCR, storing one row per CDR3 protein. The sample shows under 1,100,000 distinct CDR3 sequences, approximately 26% of them seen only once. Findings and limits, study-wide: Unsorted PBMC input precluded a conclusive naive versus antigen-experienced comparison.

Trimming pared 8 bases from V and 5 bases from J, leaving 11 bases between. Germline V gene lookup returns CDR1 DFQATT and CDR2 SNEGSKA (reference sequence). CDR3 length: 11 amino acids. This sample also appeared in a second study, on T cells of mothers and their children. This second report adds: Slightly higher, non-significant overlap characterized related mother-child pairs relative to unrelated pairs.

The clonotype originates from a girl aged 2-10 years in good health. The chain has TRBV20-1 and TRBJ2-3, with D possibly TRBD1 on 6 matching bases. Sequenced sample: blood. The CDR3 DNA reads as TGCAGTAAGAGCAGGGGAGATACGCAGTATTTT. It yields the protein CSKSRGDTQYF.